Below, 14 T cell receptor beta chains from the same sample are listed, as sequenced in a study of T cells in Graves' hyperthyroidism and ophthalmopathy. TCR beta CDR3 region amplification was performed from RNA transcripts. With the HTBI primer set, the TCR CDR3 went through a first round of RT-PCR. TCRdb analysed the multiplex PCR reads with MiXCR anew, one entry per CDR3 protein. Of around 340,000 distinct CDR3 sequences listed, 18% are singletons. The sequenced sample consisted of blood. All receptors derive from a woman in her forties with Graves' ophthalmopathy.

Many counts were recorded for this clonotype. The rearrangement uses TRBV28 and TRBJ2-7, with D uncertain. V lost 6 bases to trimming and J lost 9 bases, with 15 bases between them. Germline V gene sequence: CDR1 MDHEN, CDR2 SYDVKM. CDR3 length: 12 amino acids. The CDR3 spells CASRSSYSWQYF. The DNA for the CDR3 is TGTGCCAGCAGGTCCTCCTACAGCTGGCAGTACTTC. The whole variable domain, remainder taken from reference TRBV28 and TRBJ2-7, is DVKVTQSSRYLVKRTGEKVFLECVQDMDHENMFWYRQDPGLGLRLIYFSYDVKMKEKGDIPEGYSVSREKKERFSLILESASTNQTSMYLCASRSSYSWQYFGPGTRLTVT.

This clonotype was picked up many times. This chain uses TRBV20-1 with TRBJ2-2; D possibly matches TRBD1 or TRBD2 (6 bases each). Germline values: CDR1 DFQATT, CDR2 SNEGSKA (reference sequence). Trimming stripped 5 bases from V and 3 bases from J, with 13 bases between. This CDR3 has 14 residues. The CDR3: CSARRGQDTGELFF. CDR3 sequence (DNA): TGCAGTGCTCGCCGGGGGCAGGACACCGGGGAGCTGTTTTTT.

Concerning this clonotype: This could be a read error, since a much larger clone is one nucleotide away. The chain recombines TRBV6-2 or TRBV6-3 with TRBJ2-7; D possibly corresponds to TRBD1 (5 bases). Germline V gives CDR1 MNHEY, CDR2 SVGEGT. CDR3 length equals 15 residues. The CDR3 reads CASSYSREHSYGQYF. CDR3 coding DNA: TGTGCCAGCAGTTACTCCAGGGAACACTCCTACGGGCAGTACTTC.

This clonotype was counted many times. The gene calls are TRBV9 and TRBJ2-5; no clear D. V was cut by 4 bases and J by 0 bases, with 13 bases left in between. The CDR3 covers 15 residues. Per the germline V gene, CDR1 is SGDLS and CDR2 is YYNGEE. CDR3 DNA sequence: TGTGCCAGCAGCTACAGTGGGGTATACCAAGAGACCCAGTACTTC. Its protein is CASSYSGVYQETQYF. The full variable domain, rest sourced from reference TRBV9 and TRBJ2-5, is DSGVTQTPKHLITATGQRVTLRCSPRSGDLSVYWYQQSLDQGLQFLIQYYNGEERAKGNILERFSAQQFPDLHSELNLSSLELGDSALYFCASSYSGVYQETQYFGPGTRLLVL.

This clonotype was detected ten times or more. The chain uses TRBV28 and TRBJ1-5; D is ambiguous. V shed 4 bases and J shed 5 bases, with 21 bases lying between them. This CDR3 region has 17 residues. The germline CDR1 and CDR2 sequences are MDHEN and SYDVKM. CDR3 sequence (DNA): TGTGCCAGCAGTTCACCCCAGGCAGTGAAAGGCGATCAGCCCCAGCATTTT. Its translation is CASSSPQAVKGDQPQHF.

This clonotype was detected only once. The gene calls are TRBV10-3 and TRBJ2-5; D might be TRBD2 (5 bases). From germline, CDR1 is ENHRY and CDR2 SYGVKD. This CDR3 region has 13 residues. Trimming stripped 6 bases from V and 2 bases from J, with 10 bases between. Written as DNA, the CDR3 is TGTGCCATCAGAGGAGGAAGTCAAGAGACCCAGTACTTC. This codes for CAIRGGSQETQYF.

This clonotype was counted a single time. V is TRBV12-3 or TRBV12-4 and J is TRBJ2-7, with TRBD1 identical over 7 bases. CDR3 size: 15 residues. J lost 3 bases, V lost 3 bases, and 8 bases had no gene match. This chain's CDR3 is CASSLMGQPLYEQYF. Written as DNA, the CDR3 is TGTGCCAGCAGTTTGATGGGACAGCCTCTCTACGAGCAGTACTTC.

V and J are TRBV12-3 or TRBV12-4 and TRBJ2-7; 9 nucleotides line up with TRBD2. The CDR3 extends over 17 amino acids. The V gene end was trimmed by 3 bases and the J gene end by 8 bases; junction bases not matched to a gene: 17. CDR3 nucleotides: TGTGCCAGCAGTTTGGGGGGGAGGTGGGCTAGCGGGACCCAGCAGTACTTC. Protein sequence: CASSLGGRWASGTQQYF.

In this sample, this clonotype turned up many times. The chain employs TRBV6-5 and TRBJ2-2, with a tentative D call TRBD1 (5 bases). Germline V gene data show CDR1 as MNHEY and CDR2 as SVGAGI. The CDR3 is 13 amino acids. Trimming left V 2 bases short and J 7 bases short, with 8 bases between. In DNA, the CDR3 is TGTGCCAGCAGTTACGATACAGGCGGGGAGCTGTTTTTT. Translation: CASSYDTGGELFF.

The table lists this clonotype with many counts. The V call is TRBV4-2, the J call TRBJ1-2, with D unclear. The CDR3 contains 14 residues. Looked up from germline, CDR1 is LGHNA and CDR2 is YNFKEQ. The V and J ends lost 0 bases and 3 bases respectively, with 8 bases between them. CDR3 sequence (DNA): TGTGCCAGCAGCCAAGATAAGGGTGACTATGGCTACACCTTC. It encodes CASSQDKGDYGYTF.

As concerns this clonotype: One junction end does not reproduce the germline sequence, and a read error may be involved. J is TRBJ2-7 and V is TRBV7-9; D gene uncertain. From germline, CDR1 is SEHNR and CDR2 FQNEAQ (reference sequence). The CDR3 runs 14 residues. The CDR3 is CASSPVLFSYEQCF. The DNA for the CDR3 is TGTGCCAGCAGCCCGGTACTATTCTCCTACGAGCAGTGCTTC.

This clonotype was seen ten or more times. The J gene is TRBJ2-7, the V gene TRBV3-1; possibly TRBD2 for D (5 bases). CDR1 and CDR2 (germline): LGHDT, YNNKEL (reference sequence). This CDR3 is built from 15 residues. V was shortened by 0 bases and J by 4 bases, with 13 bases between the two germline ends. DNA for the CDR3: TGTGCCAGCAGCCAAGAAGGACGGGGTCCGTACGAGCAGTACTTC. Amino acid sequence: CASSQEGRGPYEQYF.

In its sample, this clonotype was seen many times. Possible read error: a much larger clone is one base away. The chain employs TRBV27 and TRBJ2-7; D is possibly TRBD2 (5 bases). CDR1 MNHEY and CDR2 SMNVEV come from the germline V gene (reference sequence). This CDR3 is 14 amino acids long. The V end was cut by 7 bases, the J end by 5 bases, with 18 bases between. The CDR3 DNA follows: TGTGCCAGCACCCCTCGGGGTAGACGGGACGAGCAGTACTTC. Protein sequence: CASTPRGRRDEQYF.

The chain recombines TRBV6-1 with TRBJ2-5; D might be TRBD1 or TRBD2, each matching 6 bases. Trimming stripped 6 bases from V and 5 bases from J, with 19 bases between. The CDR3 loop spans 15 amino acids. From germline, CDR1 is MNHNS and CDR2 SASEGT. The CDR3 sequence: CASSPGGGTWETQYF. CDR3 nucleotide sequence: TGTGCCAGCAGCCCAGGAGGGGGGACGTGGGAGACCCAGTACTTC.